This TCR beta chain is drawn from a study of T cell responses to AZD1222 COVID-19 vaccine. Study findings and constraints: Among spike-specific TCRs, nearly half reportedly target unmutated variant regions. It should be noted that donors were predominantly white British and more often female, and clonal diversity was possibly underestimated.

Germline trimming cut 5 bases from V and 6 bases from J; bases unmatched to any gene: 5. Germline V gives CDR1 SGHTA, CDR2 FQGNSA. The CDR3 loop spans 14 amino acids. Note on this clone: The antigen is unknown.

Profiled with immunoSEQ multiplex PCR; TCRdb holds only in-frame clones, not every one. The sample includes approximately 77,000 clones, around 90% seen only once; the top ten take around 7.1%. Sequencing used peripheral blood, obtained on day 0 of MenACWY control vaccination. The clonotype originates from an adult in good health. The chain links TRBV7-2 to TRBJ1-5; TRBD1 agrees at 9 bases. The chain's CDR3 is CASSLDRGGQPQHF. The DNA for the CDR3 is TGTGCCAGCAGCCTGGACAGGGGAGGTCAGCCCCAGCATTTT.